This T cell receptor beta chain was observed in a study of human T cells and chemical hapten exposure. For the study at large: Donors were sensitized with 2% DPC on the upper inner arm.

This clonotype was counted a few times. Its antigen is unknown. CDR1 and CDR2 (germline): GTSNPN, SVGIG (reference sequence). Trimming cost V 1 base and J 0 bases, with 13 bases left between them. This CDR3 region has 16 residues. Time point given: patch test 3, about 24 weeks after DPC sensitization. Treatment given: therapeutic diphenylcyclopropenone sensitization with weekly scalp DPC. TCRdb reprocessed the RACE reads via MiXCR and lists one record per CDR3 protein. The table lists 150,000 to 200,000 distinct CDR3 sequences, around 30% of them singletons. General study results and limits: TCRs exceeding 1 in 1000 frequency stayed unchanged with DPC sensitization. Expanded TCRs clustered into significantly more large CDR3 similarity groups than controls, the analysis revealed.

The V and J genes are TRBV30 and TRBJ1-3; D unclear. This sequence originates from a woman under 30 with alopecia areata. Some clones in this sample may be carry-over from other donors' samples. The sequenced sample was whole blood, obtained in connection with sensitization to the hapten diphenylcyclopropenone (DPC). The CDR3 loop is CAWSGNSGNSGNTIYF. DNA of the CDR3: TGTGCCTGGAGTGGCAACTCAGGAAACTCTGGAAACACCATATATTTT.